A single sample gave rise to the 25 T cell receptor beta chains below, sequenced in a study of shared clonotypes between healthy human individuals. TCRdb's copy holds only in-frame clones and misses some; the assay was immunoSEQ multiplex PCR. The sample contains 450,000 to 500,000 clones, about 85% of which appear only once. Sequenced sample: PBMCs. Receptors originate from a woman aged 40 to 50 in good health. Some clones in this sample may be carry-over from other donors' samples.

This clone was counted a few times. V gene TRBV7-3 combines with J gene TRBJ2-2; D remains ambiguous. Trimming shortened V by 5 bases and J by 4 bases, and 11 bases separated the two germline ends. Per germline, CDR1 SGHTA and CDR2 FQGTGA. This CDR3 spans 14 amino acids. The CDR3 region is CASSPERTTGELFF. CDR3 DNA: TGTGCCAGCAGCCCTGAAAGAACCACCGGGGAGCTGTTTTTT.

The V and J genes are TRBV19 and TRBJ1-5; 7 nucleotides align to TRBD1. The V and J ends lost 2 bases and 0 bases, in that order; junction bases with no gene match: 10. The CDR3 loop spans 18 amino acids. CDR1 is LNHDA and CDR2 is SQIVND in the germline V gene (reference sequence). CDR3 amino acids: CASSIRRQGFYSNQPQHF. In nucleotides, the CDR3 is TGTGCCAGTAGTATAAGAAGACAGGGCTTTTATAGCAATCAGCCCCAGCATTTT.

The CDR3 is CASSLLRETGELFF. CDR3 in DNA: TGTGCCAGCAGCTTACTGCGGGAAACCGGGGAGCTGTTTTTT. The chain couples TRBV7-3 to TRBJ2-2; weak D call: TRBD2 (6 bases). The CDR3 spans 14 residues. V gave up 2 bases and J gave up 5 bases, with 9 bases separating them. Germline V lookup: CDR1 SGHTA, CDR2 FQGTGA.

V gene TRBV18 combines with J gene TRBJ2-1, with D perhaps TRBD2 (6 bases). CDR1 KGHSH and CDR2 LQKENI come from the germline V gene. This CDR3 comprises 16 residues. V was cut by 2 bases and J by 0 bases, with 11 bases left in between. CDR3 residues: CASSPLAVSSYNEQFF. CDR3 DNA sequence: TGTGCCAGCTCACCATTAGCGGTGAGCTCCTACAATGAGCAGTTCTTC.

This chain uses TRBV19 with TRBJ1-4; no reliable D call. The V end lost 5 bases, the J end lost 5 bases, and 15 bases lay between the germline ends. The CDR3 is 15 residues long. The germline gives CDR1 LNHDA, CDR2 SQIVND (reference sequence). CDR3 amino acids: CASSDRPVWNEKLFF. The CDR3 nucleotides read TGTGCCAGTAGTGACCGCCCAGTCTGGAATGAAAAACTGTTTTTT.

V and J are TRBV11-3 and TRBJ2-2; D call uncertain. The ends were cut back, 1 base at V and 7 bases at J, with 7 bases in the middle. The germline V gene encodes CDR1 SGHNT and CDR2 YENEEA. The CDR3 sequence is 13 residues long. The CDR3 DNA reads as TGTGCCAGCAGCTTAGGGGTTTTCGGGGAGCTGTTTTTT. As protein: CASSLGVFGELFF.

This clone was seen more than once but under ten times. This chain connects TRBV19 to TRBJ2-5; D is undetermined. V lost 9 bases to trimming and J lost 4 bases, with 15 bases between them. The germline CDR1 and CDR2 sequences are LNHDA and SQIVND (reference sequence). The CDR3 is made up of 13 amino acids. The CDR3: CASSLVSGETQYF. The CDR3 coding sequence is TGTGCCAGCAGCCTAGTGTCGGGAGAGACCCAGTACTTC.

This clone has just one count. The rearrangement links TRBV11-2 to TRBJ2-1; 10 positions match TRBD1. This CDR3 has 16 amino acids. V lost 6 bases, J lost 6 bases, and 11 bases stayed unmatched. The germline CDR1 and CDR2 sequences are SGHAT and FQNNGV. This CDR3 is CASSSNPGTGVNEQFF. Here the CDR3 DNA reads TGTGCCAGCAGTTCCAATCCCGGGACAGGGGTCAATGAGCAGTTCTTC.

The rearrangement joins TRBV5-1 to TRBJ2-5, with D unclear. V lost 4 bases, J lost 5 bases, and 12 bases lay in between. The length of the CDR3 is 13 residues. Germline-derived CDR1 and CDR2 are SGHRS and YFSETQ. The CDR3 reads CASSRSSGETQYF. The CDR3 coding sequence is TGCGCCAGCAGCAGATCTAGTGGGGAGACCCAGTACTTC.

CDR3 DNA sequence: TGTGCCAGCAGCTTAGGTAGATTGGGACTAGCGGACCAAGAGACCCAGTACTTC. It encodes CASSLGRLGLADQETQYF. The chain has TRBV7-9 and TRBJ2-7, with TRBD2 identical over 11 bases. The tail of the sequence fits TRBJ2-5 better, so the J call may be wrong. The CDR3 is made up of 18 amino acids. Germline CDR1 is SEHNR and CDR2 is FQNEAQ (reference sequence).

The chain carries TRBV6-6 and TRBJ2-7, with 9 nucleotides matching TRBD2. Germline V gene data show CDR1 as MNHNY and CDR2 as SVGAGI (reference sequence). The CDR3 consists of 15 residues. V lost 4 bases and J lost 3; bases outside the gene matches: 7. The CDR3 region is CASSSPWRGGYEQYF. The CDR3 DNA follows: TGTGCCAGCAGTTCCCCTTGGCGGGGGGGCTACGAGCAGTACTTC.

The V and J genes are TRBV5-6 and TRBJ2-3; D not resolved. Germline V lookup: CDR1 SGHDT, CDR2 YYEEEE. The CDR3 runs to 15 residues. V was shortened by 4 bases and J by 2 bases, with 14 bases between the two germline ends. DNA of the CDR3: TGTGCCAGCAGCGAAACGGGCCTCTCCACAGATACGCAGTATTTT. It codes for CASSETGLSTDTQYF.

This clone was seen more than once but under ten times. The gene calls are TRBV19 and TRBJ1-1; 8 bases line up with TRBD1. Germline CDR1 reads LNHDA; CDR2 reads SQIVND (reference sequence). The V gene end was trimmed by 6 bases and the J gene end by 3 bases; junction bases not matched to a gene: 3. This CDR3 region has 13 residues. CDR3 sequence reads: CASRTTGDTEAFF. CDR3 coding DNA: TGTGCCAGTAGGACGACAGGGGACACTGAAGCTTTCTTT.

As to this clone: A far bigger clonotype differs at one base, so this is likely a read error. This chain links TRBV5-1 with TRBJ1-3; D is possibly TRBD1 (5 bases). The CDR3 has 16 residues. CDR1 and CDR2 from the germline V gene are SGHRS and YFSETQ. The CDR3 reads CASSFTQGSSGNIIYF. The DNA of the CDR3 is TGCGCCAGCAGCTTTACGCAGGGTTCTTCTGGAAACATCATATATTTT. Full variable domain (outside the CDR3, taken from reference TRBV5-1 and TRBJ1-3): KAGVTQTPRYLIKTRGQQVTLSCSPISGHRSVSWYQQTPGQGLQFLFEYFSETQRNKGNFPGRFSGRQFSNSRSEMNVSTLELGDSALYLCASSFTQGSSGNIIYFGEGSWLTVV.

To note about this clone: This sequence is one base from a far larger clone and is likely a read error. V is TRBV5-1 and J is TRBJ1-1, with 7 positions matching TRBD1. Germline CDR1 reads SGHRS; CDR2 reads YFSETQ. This CDR3 has 14 residues. Here the CDR3 DNA reads TGCACCAGCAGCTTGGTCAGGGGGGACACTGAAGCTTTCTTT. Translating it yields CTSSLVRGDTEAFF.

The rearrangement links TRBV7-8 to TRBJ1-1; D not resolved. Trimming removed 5 bases at V and 7 bases at J, with 14 bases between. The CDR3 has 13 residues. CDR1 and CDR2 from the germline V gene are SGHVS and FQNEAQ. CDR3 amino acids: CASSTGSNGEAFF. The CDR3, as DNA: TGTGCCAGCAGCACTGGTAGTAATGGTGAAGCTTTCTTT.

Note on this clone: This likely reflects a read error, since a far larger clone is one base away. The conserved phenylalanine or tryptophan is not found at the CDR3 terminus, so this likely reflects a read error. The chain uses TRBV6-4 and TRBJ2-6, with D hard to call. The CDR3 spans 14 residues. V dropped 6 bases and J dropped 0 bases, with 6 bases sitting between them. CDR1 and CDR2 (germline): MRHNA, SNTAGT. The CDR3 coding sequence is TGTGCCAGCAGCGCCGACTCTGGGGCCAACGTCCTGACTTTA. Translation: CASSADSGANVLTL.

This clone occurred many times. The sample carries other DNA sequences with the same CDR3. The J gene is TRBJ2-7, the V gene TRBV4-3; D perhaps matches TRBD2 (6 bases). The V end was cut by 1 base, the J end by 2 bases, with 9 bases between. The CDR3 sequence is 14 residues long. CDR1 LGHNA and CDR2 YSLEER come from the germline V gene. The CDR3 protein is CASSQGSGTYEQYF. DNA of the CDR3: TGCGCCAGCAGCCAAGGTAGCGGAACCTACGAGCAGTACTTC.

The V call is TRBV28, the J call TRBJ1-1, with 8 nucleotides matching TRBD1. V lost 4 bases to trimming and J lost 7 bases; unmatched junction nucleotides: 8. Germline V gene lookup returns CDR1 MDHEN and CDR2 SYDVKM. This CDR3 contains 14 residues. CDR3: CASSSGQGEGEAFF. The CDR3 DNA reads as TGTGCCAGCAGTTCCGGACAGGGAGAGGGTGAAGCTTTCTTT.

In the case of this clone: A far larger clone is just one base off, so this is likely a read error. The sample contains more than one DNA sequence encoding this CDR3. V usage is TRBV5-4 and J usage is TRBJ2-5, with a tentative D call TRBD2 (6 bases). CDR3 length equals 13 residues. Germline V CDR1 and CDR2: SGHNT, YYREEE (reference sequence). CDR3 coding DNA: TGCGCCAGCAGCTTGGAGGGAGTCGAGACCCAGTACTTC. Translating it yields CASSLEGVETQYF.

The CDR3 protein is CASSLGLAGEGEQYF. DNA of the CDR3: TGTGCCAGCAGCTTAGGACTAGCGGGAGAGGGCGAGCAGTACTTC. The genes are TRBV11-3 and TRBJ2-7; 12 bases map to TRBD2. The CDR3 totals 15 residues. V dropped 1 base and J dropped 6; count of bases not matched to a gene: 4. The germline gives CDR1 SGHNT, CDR2 YENEEA.

V is TRBV6-5 and J is TRBJ2-5, with D possibly being TRBD2 (6 bases). The germline V and J ends were trimmed by 3 bases and 0 bases, with 8 bases remaining between them. Germline assignment: CDR1 MNHEY and CDR2 SVGAGI. The CDR3 extends over 14 amino acids. The CDR3 bases are TGTGCCAGCAGTTATGGGGGGTACCAAGAGACCCAGTACTTC. Its translation: CASSYGGYQETQYF.

The V gene is TRBV27, the J gene TRBJ1-1, with no clear D. Germline V lookup: CDR1 MNHEY, CDR2 SMNVEV (reference sequence). Trimming shortened V by 6 bases and J by 5 bases, and 22 bases separated the two germline ends. The CDR3 runs to 16 residues. For the CDR3, the DNA is TGTGCCAGCAGCCCTAACCCGGGCCTCAGGTGGACTGAAGCTTTCTTT. This translates into CASSPNPGLRWTEAFF.

For the CDR3, the DNA is TGTGCCAGCAAAGGGCGGGTGGGGACGCCTCCGACGAATGAGCAGTTCTTC. Translated: CASKGRVGTPPTNEQFF. The chain recombines TRBV21-1 with TRBJ2-1. TRBV21-1 is designated a pseudogene. The CDR3 runs 17 residues.

This clone came up a few times. V and J are TRBV7-2 and TRBJ2-3; 10 bases are shared with TRBD2. From germline, CDR1 is SGHTA and CDR2 FQGNSA. The CDR3 consists of 15 residues. J was trimmed by 2 bases and V by 5 bases; bases with no gene match: 4. CDR3 residues: CASSMGLAFTDTQYF. The DNA for the CDR3 is TGTGCCAGCAGCATGGGACTAGCGTTCACAGATACGCAGTATTTT.